This T cell receptor (beta chain) appears in the sequencing data of a study of beta chain features in type 1 diabetes. General observations from the study: Patients with type 1 diabetes carried fewer insertions and had more deletions at their VDJ junctions. Within patients, naive, central memory and Treg TCRB repertoires seemed more similar than within healthy donors.

Notes on this clone: Its antigen is unidentified.

Germline-derived CDR1 and CDR2 are DFQATT and SNEGSKA (reference sequence). The CDR3 totals 11 residues. Losses at the gene ends were 7 bases for V and 5 bases for J; bases not matched to a gene: 2. Expressed TCRB transcripts were sequenced after all isolated RNA was converted to cDNA. Generated by immunoSEQ multiplex PCR, the TCRdb table keeps only in-frame clones and is missing some. In the table there are almost 350,000 clones, less than 10% of which are singletons. The TCR was taken from a woman aged 18-30 years in good health. Sequenced sample: central memory CD4+ T cells from blood. J is TRBJ2-3 and V is TRBV20-1; 8 bases align to TRBD2. The CDR3 DNA sequence: TGCAGTGGAGCGGGAGAAGATACGCAGTATTTT. This encodes CSGAGEDTQYF.